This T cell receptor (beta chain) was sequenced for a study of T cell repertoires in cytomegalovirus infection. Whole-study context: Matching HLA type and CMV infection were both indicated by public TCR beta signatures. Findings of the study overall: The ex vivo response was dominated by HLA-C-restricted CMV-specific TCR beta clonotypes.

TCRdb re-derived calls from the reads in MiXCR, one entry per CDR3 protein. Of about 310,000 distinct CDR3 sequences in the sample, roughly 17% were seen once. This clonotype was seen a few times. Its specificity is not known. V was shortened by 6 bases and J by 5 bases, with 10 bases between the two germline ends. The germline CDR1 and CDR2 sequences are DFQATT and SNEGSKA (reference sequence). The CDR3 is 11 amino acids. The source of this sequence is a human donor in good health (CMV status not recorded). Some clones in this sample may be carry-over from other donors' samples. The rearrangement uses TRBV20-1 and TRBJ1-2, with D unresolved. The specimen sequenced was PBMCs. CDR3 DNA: TGCAGTGCGCAGCAGGATTATGGCTACACCTTC. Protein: CSAQQDYGYTF.